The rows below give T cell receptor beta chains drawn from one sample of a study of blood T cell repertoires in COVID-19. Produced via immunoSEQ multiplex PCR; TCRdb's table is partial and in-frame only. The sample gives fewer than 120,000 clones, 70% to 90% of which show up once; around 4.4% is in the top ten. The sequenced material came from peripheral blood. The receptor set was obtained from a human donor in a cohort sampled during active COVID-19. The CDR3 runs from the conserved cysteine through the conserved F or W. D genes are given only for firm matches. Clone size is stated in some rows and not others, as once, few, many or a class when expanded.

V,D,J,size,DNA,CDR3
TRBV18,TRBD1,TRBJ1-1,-,TGTGCCAGCTCACTCTTGACAGGGGCTGAAGCTTTCTTT,CASSLLTGAEAFF
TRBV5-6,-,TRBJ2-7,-,TGTGCCAGCAGCCTTGGACAGCGCTCCTACGAGCAGTACTTC,CASSLGQRSYEQYF
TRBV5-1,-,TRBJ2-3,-,TGCGCCAGCAGCGACCCAGGGGGCACAGATACGCAGTATTTT,CASSDPGGTDTQYF
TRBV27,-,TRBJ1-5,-,TGTGCCAGCAGTCACGAGCCGGGACAGCCCCAGCATTTT,CASSHEPGQPQHF
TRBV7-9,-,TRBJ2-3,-,TGTGCCAGCAGCTTAGCGGAGTTAGTTGGCCGTGCAGATACGCAGTATTTT,CASSLAELVGRADTQYF
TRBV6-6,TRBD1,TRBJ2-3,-,TGTGCCAGCAGTTACTCGGACAGGGGCACAGATACGCAGTATTTT,CASSYSDRGTDTQYF
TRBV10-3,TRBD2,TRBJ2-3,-,TGTGCCATCAGTTCCCCGCGCGGGACTAGAGAAGGCGGTGGCACAGATACGCAGTATTTT,CAISSPRGTREGGGTDTQYF
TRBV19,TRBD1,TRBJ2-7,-,TGTGCCAGTAGTGACAGGGGTGGGGGCTACGAGCAGTACTTC,CASSDRGGGYEQYF
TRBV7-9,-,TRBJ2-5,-,TGTGCCAGCAGCTTAATGTCGGGGCAAGAGACCCAGTACTTC,CASSLMSGQETQYF
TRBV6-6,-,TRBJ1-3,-,TGTGCCAGCAGTCTCAAGGGGAGAAACACCATATATTTT,CASSLKGRNTIYF
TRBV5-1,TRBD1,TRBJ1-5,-,TGCGCCAGCAGCATCGCCGGGACAGGGGGTGGTCAGCCCCAGCATTTT,CASSIAGTGGGQPQHF
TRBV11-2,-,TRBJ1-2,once,TGTGCCAGCAGCTTACATCTTACTGACGGGAACTATGGCTACACCTTC,CASSLHLTDGNYGYTF
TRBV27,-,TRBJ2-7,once,TGTGCCAGCAGTTTATTTTCAGGGGCCTACGAGCAGTACTTC,CASSLFSGAYEQYF
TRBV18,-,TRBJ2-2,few,TGTGCCAGCTCACAGGGGAACGGGGAGCTGTTTTTT,CASSQGNGELFF